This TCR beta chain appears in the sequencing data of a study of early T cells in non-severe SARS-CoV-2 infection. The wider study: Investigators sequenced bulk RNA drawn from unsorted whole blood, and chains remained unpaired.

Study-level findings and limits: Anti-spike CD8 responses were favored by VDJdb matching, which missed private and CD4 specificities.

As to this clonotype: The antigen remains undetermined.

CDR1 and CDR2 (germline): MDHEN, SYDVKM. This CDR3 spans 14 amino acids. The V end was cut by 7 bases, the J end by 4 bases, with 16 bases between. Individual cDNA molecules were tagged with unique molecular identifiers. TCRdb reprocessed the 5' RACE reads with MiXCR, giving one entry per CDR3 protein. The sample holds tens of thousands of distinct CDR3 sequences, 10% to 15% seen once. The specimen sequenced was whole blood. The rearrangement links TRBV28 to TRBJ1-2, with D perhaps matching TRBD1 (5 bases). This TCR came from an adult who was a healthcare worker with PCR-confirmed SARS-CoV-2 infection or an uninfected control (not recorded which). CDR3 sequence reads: CASNPGTASYGYTF. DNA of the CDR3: TGTGCCAGCAACCCCGGGACGGCTAGCTATGGCTACACCTTC.